This T cell receptor beta chain came from a study of technical replicates of blood from a handful of donors. V gave up 5 bases and J gave up 1 base; unmatched junction bases: 3. The CDR3 covers 14 residues. Germline CDR1 SGHNT, CDR2 YENEEA. The assay was immunoSEQ multiplex PCR, and TCRdb's table has in-frame clones only and misses some. The sample yields some 80,000 clones, 90% to 95% seen once. This clonotype was obtained from a human donor in good health. The chain joins TRBV11-3 to TRBJ1-1; 8 nucleotides match TRBD1. Sequencing input: T cells isolated from PBMCs. CDR3 sequence (DNA): TGTGCCAGCAGCCAGGGGGCTAGGAACACTGAAGCTTTCTTT. Translated, it gives CASSQGARNTEAFF.